One sample yielded the 25 T cell receptor beta chains listed below, sequenced in a study of cytomegalovirus exposure and HLA in healthy donors. The PCR made use of 60 Vbeta and 13 Jbeta primers. Sequenced by immunoSEQ multiplex PCR; TCRdb stores in-frame clones only, minus some. This table has more than 150,000 clones, roughly 83% appearing once. The sequencing sample was made of PBMCs. The receptors come from a boy aged 2 to 9 in good health and CMV-seronegative.

In regard to this clone: Distinct nucleotide sequences in the sample also encode this CDR3. CDR3 residues: CASSLGTSSYNEQFF. The DNA for the CDR3 is TGCGCCAGCAGCTTAGGGACTAGCAGCTACAATGAGCAGTTCTTC. The chain is built from TRBV5-1 and TRBJ2-1; TRBD2 matches at 9 bases. The CDR3 extends over 15 amino acids. The junction had 3 bases not matched to a gene; V was cut back by 2 bases and J by 3 bases. Per germline, CDR1 SGHRS and CDR2 YFSETQ.

V is TRBV6-5 and J is TRBJ1-5, with 7 bases identical to TRBD1. The length of the CDR3 is 15 residues. Germline V gives CDR1 MNHEY, CDR2 SVGAGI. V shed 6 bases, J shed 3 bases, and the junction held 8 bases outside the gene matches. The CDR3 sequence: CASSLQGHHNQPQHF. Written as DNA, the CDR3 is TGTGCCAGCAGCCTACAGGGGCACCACAATCAGCCCCAGCATTTT.

The chain combines TRBV5-1 with TRBJ2-7; 9 bases align to TRBD2. The trim removed 0 bases at V and 0 bases at J, leaving 1 base unmatched. CDR1 SGHRS and CDR2 YFSETQ come from the germline V gene. The CDR3 covers 15 residues. CDR3: CASSLDSGSSYEQYF. As DNA, the CDR3 is TGCGCCAGCAGCTTGGATAGCGGGAGCTCCTACGAGCAGTACTTC.

The CDR3 loop reads CSVTGGEGQPQHF. As DNA, the CDR3 is TGCAGCGTCACAGGGGGCGAGGGTCAGCCCCAGCATTTT. V gene TRBV29-1 combines with J gene TRBJ1-5; 9 positions agree with TRBD1. Germline V lookup: CDR1 SQVTM, CDR2 ANQGSEA. The V segment lost 6 bases and the J segment 6 bases; nucleotides outside the gene matches: 6. This CDR3 has 13 residues.

In this sample, this clone turned up a few times. This sequence joins TRBV14 and TRBJ2-1; the match to TRBD1 covers 9 bases. Losses at the gene ends were 4 bases for V and 8 bases for J; bases not matched to a gene: 9. The CDR3 is 15 residues long. Germline-derived CDR1 and CDR2 are SGHDN and FVKESK. DNA of the CDR3: TGTGCCAGCAGCCGCAACAGGGGGCAATGGGATGAGCAGTTCTTC. Its protein product is CASSRNRGQWDEQFF. Full variable domain (remainder filled in from reference TRBV14 and TRBJ2-1): EAGVTQFPSHSVIEKGQTVTLRCDPISGHDNLYWYRRVMGKEIKFLLHFVKESKQDESGMPNNRFLAERTGGTYSTLKVQPAELEDSGVYFCASSRNRGQWDEQFFGPGTRLTVL.

The CDR3 loop reads CASGTGGYTGELFF. CDR3 nucleotide sequence: TGCGCCAGCGGAACAGGGGGTTACACCGGGGAGCTGTTTTTT. The V gene is TRBV5-1, the J gene TRBJ2-2, with TRBD1 matching 8 bases. Germline loops: CDR1 SGHRS, CDR2 YFSETQ. The J segment lost 3 bases and the V segment lost 7 bases, leaving 5 bases of the junction unmatched. The CDR3 runs 14 residues.

The genes are TRBV5-1 and TRBJ2-1; D may be TRBD1 (5 bases). Germline V CDR1 and CDR2: SGHRS, YFSETQ. The CDR3 has 14 residues. Trimming took 1 base from V and 5 from J, leaving 10 bases between them. The CDR3 region is CASSLQGFDNEQFF. CDR3 DNA: TGCGCCAGCAGCTTGCAGGGATTTGACAATGAGCAGTTCTTC.

Here the CDR3 DNA reads TGTGCCAGCAGCCTATCGGGAGGGAGGACTAACATTCAGTACTTC. Protein: CASSLSGGRTNIQYF. The chain recombines TRBV5-6 with TRBJ2-4; 8 nucleotides line up with TRBD2. This CDR3 is built from 15 residues. With V trimmed by 4 bases and J by 7 bases, 10 bases remained unmatched. From germline, CDR1 is SGHDT and CDR2 YYEEEE.

This clone was recorded a few times. V is TRBV29-1 and J is TRBJ2-3; D remains ambiguous. V was pared by 1 base and J by 6 bases, with 5 bases between. The length of the CDR3 is 11 residues. Germline CDR1 and CDR2: SQVTM and ANQGSEA. DNA of the CDR3: TGCAGCGTTGAAGTAGTGGATACGCAGTATTTT. Encoded protein: CSVEVVDTQYF.

The rearrangement uses TRBV11-2 and TRBJ2-1; unclear D gene. The CDR3 is made up of 14 amino acids. Per germline, CDR1 SGHAT and CDR2 FQNNGV. The V end lost 3 bases, the J end lost 4 bases, and 10 bases lay between the germline ends. CDR3 DNA: TGTGCCAGCAGCTTTCGCGGAACATACAATGAGCAGTTCTTC. Translated: CASSFRGTYNEQFF.

The V call is TRBV29-1, the J call TRBJ2-7; 8 bases fit TRBD1. J gave up 2 bases and V 6 bases, and 6 bases lay outside the gene matches. There are 13 residues in the CDR3. CDR1 and CDR2 (germline): SQVTM, ANQGSEA. The CDR3 DNA reads as TGCAGCGTGGGACAGGTAAATCCCTACGAGCAGTACTTC. It is translated as CSVGQVNPYEQYF.

This clone was counted a single time. The chain links TRBV9 to TRBJ2-1; the match to TRBD2 covers 9 bases. Germline CDR1 reads SGDLS; CDR2 reads YYNGEE. This CDR3 spans 19 amino acids. With 2 bases clipped from V and 6 bases from J, the junction kept 18 bases outside the gene matches. CDR3 DNA: TGTGCCAGCAGCGTCGAGACCACCACCGGGACTAGCTCTCTCAATGAGCAGTTCTTC. Translation: CASSVETTTGTSSLNEQFF.

V and J are TRBV2 and TRBJ2-1; 7 bases are a match to TRBD2. V was pared by 8 bases and J by 5 bases, with 12 bases of the junction left unmatched. Germline V CDR1 and CDR2: SNHLY, FYNNEI. This CDR3 spans 15 amino acids. CDR3 sequence reads: CASVRRSGTHNEQFF. For the CDR3, the DNA is TGTGCCAGCGTAAGAAGGAGCGGGACCCACAATGAGCAGTTCTTC.

For the CDR3, the DNA is TGTGCCAGCACCGACAGGGGATATACTGAAGCTTTCTTT. Amino acids: CASTDRGYTEAFF. J is TRBJ1-1 and V is TRBV27; 8 nucleotides align to TRBD1. Per the germline V gene, CDR1 is MNHEY and CDR2 is SMNVEV (reference sequence). There are 13 residues in the CDR3. The ends lost 7 bases at V and 5 bases at J; junction bases unmatched: 6.

The chain recombines TRBV27 with TRBJ2-1, with TRBD2 identical over 11 bases. V was clipped by 5 bases and J by 4 bases; unmatched bases: 4. Germline-derived CDR1 and CDR2 are MNHEY and SMNVEV (reference sequence). The CDR3 contains 15 residues. The DNA for the CDR3 is TGTGCCAGCAGTCCGGGACTAGCGGCGTACAATGAGCAGTTCTTC. It is translated as CASSPGLAAYNEQFF.

The V call is TRBV5-1, the J call TRBJ1-1; D ambiguous. V shed 6 bases and J shed 0 bases, with 3 bases lying between them. From germline, CDR1 is SGHRS and CDR2 YFSETQ. This CDR3 is 11 amino acids long. CDR3 in amino acids: CASKLNTEAFF. The CDR3, as DNA: TGCGCCAGCAAGCTGAACACTGAAGCTTTCTTT.

The rearrangement joins TRBV29-1 to TRBJ2-7; 9 bases align to TRBD2. V gave up 2 bases and J gave up 4 bases; unmatched junction bases: 3. The CDR3 length is 13 residues. The V gene's germline CDR1 is SQVTM and CDR2 ANQGSEA. Here the CDR3 reads CSVEISGRYEQYF. The CDR3 DNA is TGCAGCGTTGAAATTAGCGGGAGATACGAGCAGTACTTC.

The chain employs TRBV5-1 and TRBJ1-1; D might be TRBD1 (6 bases). The germline V gene encodes CDR1 SGHRS and CDR2 YFSETQ. V was cut by 2 bases and J by 2 bases, with 10 bases left in between. The CDR3 runs 14 residues. CDR3 protein: CASSLTGPNTEAFF. For the CDR3, the DNA is TGCGCCAGCAGCTTAACAGGGCCCAACACTGAAGCTTTCTTT.

The CDR3 DNA follows: TGTGCCAGCAGACAGGGTCTTAGCGGCAATCAGCCCCAGCATTTT. This codes for CASRQGLSGNQPQHF. The J gene is TRBJ1-5, the V gene TRBV6-1; D might be TRBD1 (6 bases). CDR3 length: 15 amino acids. Trimming stripped 6 bases from V and 2 bases from J, with 14 bases between. Per germline, CDR1 MNHNS and CDR2 SASEGT.

This sequence joins TRBV5-4 and TRBJ1-4; D possibly corresponds to TRBD1 (6 bases). CDR3 length: 17 amino acids. Germline V CDR1 and CDR2: SGHNT, YYREEE (reference sequence). V was pared by 1 base and J by 0 bases, with 13 bases between. CDR3 residues: CASSLPGDRTTNEKLFF. CDR3 nucleotide sequence: TGTGCCAGCAGCTTGCCGGGTGACAGGACAACTAATGAAAAACTGTTTTTT. Together with reference TRBV5-4 and TRBJ1-4, the CDR3 gives the full variable domain: ETGVTQSPTHLIKTRGQQVTLRCSSQSGHNTVSWYQQALGQGPQFIFQYYREEENGRGNFPPRFSGLQFPNYSSELNVNALELDDSALYLCASSLPGDRTTNEKLFFGSGTQLSVL.

This clone has just a few counts. The CDR3 nucleotides are TGTGCCAGCAGTTACAGCCTAGCGGGGGTTGATGAGCAGTTCTTC. It translates to CASSYSLAGVDEQFF. The V gene is TRBV6-5, the J gene TRBJ2-1, with 10 bases matching TRBD2. V lost 2 bases, J lost 8 bases, and 6 bases stayed unmatched. CDR3 size: 15 residues. Germline CDR1 reads MNHEY; CDR2 reads SVGAGI.

This chain uses TRBV6-6 with TRBJ2-7, with D possibly being TRBD1 (6 bases). Germline assignment: CDR1 MNHNY and CDR2 SVGAGI (reference sequence). The ends were cut back, 6 bases at V and 0 bases at J, with 18 bases in the middle. The CDR3 sequence is 16 residues long. The CDR3 loop reads CASRPSGDGDSYEQYF. The CDR3 bases are TGTGCCAGCAGACCCTCAGGGGACGGAGACTCCTACGAGCAGTACTTC.

The V gene is TRBV2, the J gene TRBJ2-2, with a weak D call TRBD1 (6 bases). From germline, CDR1 is SNHLY and CDR2 FYNNEI. Deletions cut 6 bases from V and 1 base from J, with 9 bases between. CDR3 length equals 14 residues. The CDR3 sequence is CASRRTENTGELFF. CDR3 coding DNA: TGTGCCAGCAGAAGGACAGAGAACACCGGGGAGCTGTTTTTT.

This chain links TRBV4-1 with TRBJ2-1; 8 nucleotides match TRBD1. Trimming removed 3 bases from V and 2 bases from J; junction bases left unmatched: 6. Germline values: CDR1 MGHRA, CDR2 YSYEKL. The CDR3 runs 16 residues. CDR3: CASSHGQGKPYNEQFF. Here the CDR3 DNA reads TGCGCCAGCAGCCATGGACAGGGAAAACCCTACAATGAGCAGTTCTTC.

This rearrangement joins TRBV5-4 to TRBJ2-7; 8 nucleotides line up with TRBD1. The V gene's germline CDR1 is SGHNT and CDR2 YYREEE (reference sequence). The CDR3 spans 15 residues. V lost 4 bases to trimming and J lost 3 bases; unmatched junction nucleotides: 9. The chain's CDR3 is CASSSGQGGFYEQYF. The CDR3 nucleotides read TGTGCCAGCAGCAGCGGACAGGGCGGGTTCTACGAGCAGTACTTC.